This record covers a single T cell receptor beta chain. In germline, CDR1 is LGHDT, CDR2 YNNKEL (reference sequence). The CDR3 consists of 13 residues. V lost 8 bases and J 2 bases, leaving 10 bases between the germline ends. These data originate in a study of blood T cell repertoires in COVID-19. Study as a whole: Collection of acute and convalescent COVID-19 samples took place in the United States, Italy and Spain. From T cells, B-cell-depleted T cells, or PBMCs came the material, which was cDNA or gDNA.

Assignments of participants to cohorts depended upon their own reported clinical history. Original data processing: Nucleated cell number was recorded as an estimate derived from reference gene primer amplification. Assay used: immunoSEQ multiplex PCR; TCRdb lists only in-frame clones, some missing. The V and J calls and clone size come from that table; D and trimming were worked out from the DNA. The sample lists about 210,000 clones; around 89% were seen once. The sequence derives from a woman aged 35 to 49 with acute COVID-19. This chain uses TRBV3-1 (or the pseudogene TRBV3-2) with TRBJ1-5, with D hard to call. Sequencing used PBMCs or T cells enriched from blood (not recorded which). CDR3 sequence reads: CASVGRGNQPQHF. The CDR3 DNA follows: TGTGCCAGCGTAGGGAGAGGCAATCAGCCCCAGCATTTT.